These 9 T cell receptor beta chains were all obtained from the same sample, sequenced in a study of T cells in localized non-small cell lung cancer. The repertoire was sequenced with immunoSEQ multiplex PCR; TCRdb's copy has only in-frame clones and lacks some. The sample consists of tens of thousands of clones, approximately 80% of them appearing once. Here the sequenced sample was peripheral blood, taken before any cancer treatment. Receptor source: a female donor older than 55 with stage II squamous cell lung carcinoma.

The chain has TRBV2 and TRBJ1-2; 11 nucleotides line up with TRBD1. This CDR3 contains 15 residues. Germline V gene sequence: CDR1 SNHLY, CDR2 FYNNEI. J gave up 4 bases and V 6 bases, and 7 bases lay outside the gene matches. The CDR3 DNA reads TGTGCCAGCAGGCTCGGACAGGGGGCACTCTATGGCTACACCTTC. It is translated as CASRLGQGALYGYTF.

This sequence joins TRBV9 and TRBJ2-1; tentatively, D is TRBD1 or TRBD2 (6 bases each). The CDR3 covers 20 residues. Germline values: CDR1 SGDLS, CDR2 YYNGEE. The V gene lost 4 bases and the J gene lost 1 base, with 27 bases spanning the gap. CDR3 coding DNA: TGTGCCAGCAGCTCCTCAATACTAGGGAGGCCCACAGGGTCCTACAATGAGCAGTTCTTC. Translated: CASSSSILGRPTGSYNEQFF.

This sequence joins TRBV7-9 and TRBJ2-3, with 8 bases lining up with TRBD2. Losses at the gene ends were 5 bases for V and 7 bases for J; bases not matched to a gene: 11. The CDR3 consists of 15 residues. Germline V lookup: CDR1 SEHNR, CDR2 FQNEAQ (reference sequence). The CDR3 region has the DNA TGTGCCAGCAGCCCGGTGGGACTAGGGGTTAATACGCAGTATTTT. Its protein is CASSPVGLGVNTQYF.

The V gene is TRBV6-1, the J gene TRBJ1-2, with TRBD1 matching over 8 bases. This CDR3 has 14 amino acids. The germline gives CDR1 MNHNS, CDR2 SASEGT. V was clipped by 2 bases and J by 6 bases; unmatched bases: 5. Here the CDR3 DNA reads TGTGCCAGCAGTGAATCGCAGGGGGCAAATGGCTACACCTTC. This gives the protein CASSESQGANGYTF.

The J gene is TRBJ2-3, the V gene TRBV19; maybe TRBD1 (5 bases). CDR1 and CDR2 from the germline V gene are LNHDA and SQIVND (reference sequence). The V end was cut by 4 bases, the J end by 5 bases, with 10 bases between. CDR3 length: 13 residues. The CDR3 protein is CASSRGLQDTQYF. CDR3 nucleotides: TGTGCCAGTAGTAGGGGCCTCCAAGATACGCAGTATTTT.

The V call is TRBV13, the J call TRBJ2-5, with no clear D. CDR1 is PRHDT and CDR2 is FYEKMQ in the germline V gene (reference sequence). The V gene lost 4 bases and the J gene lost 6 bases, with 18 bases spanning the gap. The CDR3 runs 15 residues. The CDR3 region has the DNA TGTGCCAGCAGCTCTCGATTCGGTGGGGATCAGACCCAGTACTTC. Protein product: CASSSRFGGDQTQYF.

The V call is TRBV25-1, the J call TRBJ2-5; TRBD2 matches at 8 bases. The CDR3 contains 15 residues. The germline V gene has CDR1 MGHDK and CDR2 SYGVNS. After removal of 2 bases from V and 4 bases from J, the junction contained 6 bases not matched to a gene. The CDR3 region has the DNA TGTGCCAGCAGTGAACCCCTCGGGGGGGGAGAGACCCAGTACTTC. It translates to CASSEPLGGGETQYF.

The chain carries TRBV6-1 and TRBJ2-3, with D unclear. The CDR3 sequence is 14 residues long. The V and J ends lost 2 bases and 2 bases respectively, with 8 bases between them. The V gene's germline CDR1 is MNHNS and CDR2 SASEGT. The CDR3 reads CASSEMSPTDTQYF. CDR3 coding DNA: TGTGCCAGCAGTGAAATGTCCCCCACAGATACGCAGTATTTT.

CDR3 loop: CASSPWQDEQYF. CDR3 bases: TGTGCCAGCTCACCATGGCAGGACGAGCAGTACTTC. The V gene is TRBV18, the J gene TRBJ2-7; no firm D call. The CDR3 runs to 12 residues. Looked up from germline, CDR1 is KGHSH and CDR2 is LQKENI. V dropped 2 bases and J dropped 5 bases, with 7 bases sitting between them.